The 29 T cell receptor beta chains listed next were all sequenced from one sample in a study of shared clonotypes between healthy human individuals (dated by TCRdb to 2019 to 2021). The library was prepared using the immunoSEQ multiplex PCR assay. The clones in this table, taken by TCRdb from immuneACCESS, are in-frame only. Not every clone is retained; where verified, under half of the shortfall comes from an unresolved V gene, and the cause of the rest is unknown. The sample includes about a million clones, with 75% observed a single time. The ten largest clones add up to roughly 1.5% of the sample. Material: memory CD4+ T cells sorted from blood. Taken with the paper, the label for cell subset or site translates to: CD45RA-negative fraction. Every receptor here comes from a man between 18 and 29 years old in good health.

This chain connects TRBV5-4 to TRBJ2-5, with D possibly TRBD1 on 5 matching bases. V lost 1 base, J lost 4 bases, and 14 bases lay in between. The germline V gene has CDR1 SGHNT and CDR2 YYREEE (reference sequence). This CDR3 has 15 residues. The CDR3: CASSLSRAAAETQYF. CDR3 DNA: TGTGCCAGCAGCTTGTCCAGGGCAGCCGCAGAGACCCAGTACTTC.

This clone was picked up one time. The CDR3 nucleotides read TGTGCCAGCAGCTTTCTCCAGGGAAAACCCACTGAAGCTTTCTTT. It specifies CASSFLQGKPTEAFF. This chain connects TRBV11-2 to TRBJ1-1; weak D call: TRBD1 (5 bases). This CDR3 spans 15 amino acids. Trimming left V 3 bases short and J 4 bases short, with 15 bases between. In germline, CDR1 is SGHAT, CDR2 FQNNGV.

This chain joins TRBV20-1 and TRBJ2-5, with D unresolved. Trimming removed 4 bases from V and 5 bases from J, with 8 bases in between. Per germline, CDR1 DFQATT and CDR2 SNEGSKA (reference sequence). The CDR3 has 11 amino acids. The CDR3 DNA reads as TGCAGTGCTAAAGGGCTGGAGACCCAGTACTTC. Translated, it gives CSAKGLETQYF.

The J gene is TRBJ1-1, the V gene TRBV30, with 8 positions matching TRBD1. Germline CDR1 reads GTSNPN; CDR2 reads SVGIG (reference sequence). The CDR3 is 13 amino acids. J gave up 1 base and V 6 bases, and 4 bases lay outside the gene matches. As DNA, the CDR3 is TGTGCCTGTTCACAGGGGGGGAACACTGAAGCTTTCTTT. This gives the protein CACSQGGNTEAFF. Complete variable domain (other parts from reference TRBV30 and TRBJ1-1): SQTIHQWPATLVQPVGSPLSLECTVEGTSNPNLYWYRQAAGRGLQLLFYSVGIGQISSEVPQNLSASRPQDRQFILSSKKLLLSDSGFYLCACSQGGNTEAFFGQGTRLTVV.

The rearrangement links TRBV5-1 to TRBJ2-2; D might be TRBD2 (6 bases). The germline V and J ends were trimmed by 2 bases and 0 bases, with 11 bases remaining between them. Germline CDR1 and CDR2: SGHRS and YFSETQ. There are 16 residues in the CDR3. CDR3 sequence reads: CASSLTGTPNTGELFF. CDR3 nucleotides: TGCGCCAGCAGCTTAACCGGGACTCCGAACACCGGGGAGCTGTTTTTT.

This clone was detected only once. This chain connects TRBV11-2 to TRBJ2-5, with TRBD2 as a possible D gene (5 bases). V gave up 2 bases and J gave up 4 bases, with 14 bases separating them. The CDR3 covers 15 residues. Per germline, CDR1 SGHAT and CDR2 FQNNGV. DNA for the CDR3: TGTGCCAGCAGCTTAAAAGGGTTCCGGGGAGAGACCCAGTACTTC. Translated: CASSLKGFRGETQYF.

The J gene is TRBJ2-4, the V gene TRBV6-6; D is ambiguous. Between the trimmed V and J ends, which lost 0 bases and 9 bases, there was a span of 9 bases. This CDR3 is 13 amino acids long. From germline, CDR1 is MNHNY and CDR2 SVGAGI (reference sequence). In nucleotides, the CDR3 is TGTGCCAGCAGTTACTCCGTTGAGGCCATTCAGTACTTC. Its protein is CASSYSVEAIQYF.

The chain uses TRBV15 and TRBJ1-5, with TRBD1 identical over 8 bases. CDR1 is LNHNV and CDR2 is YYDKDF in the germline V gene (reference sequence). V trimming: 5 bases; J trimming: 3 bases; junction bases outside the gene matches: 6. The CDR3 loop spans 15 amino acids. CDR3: CATSATGGTNQPQHF. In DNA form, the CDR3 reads TGTGCCACCAGCGCTACAGGGGGTACCAATCAGCCCCAGCATTTT.

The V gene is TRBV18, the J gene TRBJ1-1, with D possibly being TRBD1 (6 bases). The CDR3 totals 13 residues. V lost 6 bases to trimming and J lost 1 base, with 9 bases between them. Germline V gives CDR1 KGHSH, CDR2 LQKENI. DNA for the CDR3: TGTGCCAGCTCGCTGGGACAGAACACTGAAGCTTTCTTT. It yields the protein CASSLGQNTEAFF.

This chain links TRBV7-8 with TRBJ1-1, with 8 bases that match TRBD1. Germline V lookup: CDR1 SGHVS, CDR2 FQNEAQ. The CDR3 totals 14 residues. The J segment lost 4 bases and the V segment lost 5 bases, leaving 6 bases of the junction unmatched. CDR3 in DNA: TGTGCCAGCAGCGCCGCAGGGGGCTTCACTGAAGCTTTCTTT. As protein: CASSAAGGFTEAFF. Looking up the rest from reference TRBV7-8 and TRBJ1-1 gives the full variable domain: GAGVSQSPRYKVAKRGQDVALRCDPISGHVSLFWYQQALGQGPEFLTYFQNEAQLDKSGLPSDRFFAERPEGSVSTLKIQRTQQEDSAVYLCASSAAGGFTEAFFGQGTRLTVV.

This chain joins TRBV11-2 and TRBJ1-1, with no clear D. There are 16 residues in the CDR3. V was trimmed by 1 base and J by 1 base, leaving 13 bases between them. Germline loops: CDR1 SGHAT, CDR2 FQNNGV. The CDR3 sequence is CASSLGVAKSNTEAFF. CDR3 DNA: TGTGCCAGCAGCTTAGGGGTTGCGAAGTCGAACACTGAAGCTTTCTTT.

The CDR3 DNA reads as TGCGCCAGCAGTGATTTCTCGTCGGGAGGGACCGGGGAGCTGTTTTTT. Its translation: CASSDFSSGGTGELFF. The J gene is TRBJ2-2, the V gene TRBV10-1, with TRBD2 matching 8 bases. The CDR3 length is 16 residues. V lost 3 bases, J lost 5 bases, and 8 bases stayed unmatched. The germline V gene encodes CDR1 WNHNN and CDR2 SYGVQD (reference sequence).

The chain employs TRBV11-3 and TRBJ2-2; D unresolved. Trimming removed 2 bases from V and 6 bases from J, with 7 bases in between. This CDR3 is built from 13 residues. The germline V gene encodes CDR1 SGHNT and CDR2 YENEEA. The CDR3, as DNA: TGTGCCAGCAGCTTAATAGCAGCCGGGGAGCTGTTTTTT. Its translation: CASSLIAAGELFF.

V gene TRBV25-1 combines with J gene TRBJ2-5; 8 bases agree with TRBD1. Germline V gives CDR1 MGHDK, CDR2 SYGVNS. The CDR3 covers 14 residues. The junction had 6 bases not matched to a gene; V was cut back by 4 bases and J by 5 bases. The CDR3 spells CASSAQTGVETQYF. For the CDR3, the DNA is TGTGCCAGCAGTGCCCAGACAGGGGTCGAGACCCAGTACTTC.

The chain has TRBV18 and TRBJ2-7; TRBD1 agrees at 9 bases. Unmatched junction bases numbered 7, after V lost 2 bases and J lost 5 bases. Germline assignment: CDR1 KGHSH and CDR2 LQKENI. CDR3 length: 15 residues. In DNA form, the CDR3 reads TGTGCCAGCTCACCAGGGACAGGGAAAGTCCACGAGCAGTACTTC. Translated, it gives CASSPGTGKVHEQYF.

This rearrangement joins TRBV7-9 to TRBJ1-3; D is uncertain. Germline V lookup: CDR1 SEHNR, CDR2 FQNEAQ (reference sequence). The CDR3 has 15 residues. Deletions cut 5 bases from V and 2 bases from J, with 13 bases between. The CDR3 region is CASSPPMVPGNTIYF. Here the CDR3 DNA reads TGTGCCAGCAGCCCTCCTATGGTCCCTGGAAACACCATATATTTT.

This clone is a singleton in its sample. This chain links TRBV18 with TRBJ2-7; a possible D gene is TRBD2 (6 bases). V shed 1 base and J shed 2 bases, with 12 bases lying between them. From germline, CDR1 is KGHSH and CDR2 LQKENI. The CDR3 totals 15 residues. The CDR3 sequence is CASSPQGGGAYEQYF. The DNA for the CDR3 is TGTGCCAGCTCACCACAGGGAGGAGGGGCCTACGAGCAGTACTTC.

The CDR3 protein is CASSLEPGLAGYEQYF. The CDR3 nucleotides are TGTGCCAGCAGCCTGGAGCCGGGACTAGCGGGCTACGAGCAGTACTTC. V usage is TRBV5-4 and J usage is TRBJ2-7, with 12 bases identical to TRBD2. This CDR3 is built from 16 residues. From germline, CDR1 is SGHNT and CDR2 YYREEE (reference sequence). V trimming: 4 bases; J trimming: 3 bases; junction bases outside the gene matches: 8.

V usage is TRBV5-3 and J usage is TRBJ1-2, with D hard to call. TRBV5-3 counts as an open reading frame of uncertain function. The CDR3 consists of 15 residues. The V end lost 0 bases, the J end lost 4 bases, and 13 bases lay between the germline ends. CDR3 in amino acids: CARSLDGRRAYGYTF. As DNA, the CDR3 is TGTGCCAGAAGCTTGGATGGCAGGAGAGCCTATGGCTACACCTTC.

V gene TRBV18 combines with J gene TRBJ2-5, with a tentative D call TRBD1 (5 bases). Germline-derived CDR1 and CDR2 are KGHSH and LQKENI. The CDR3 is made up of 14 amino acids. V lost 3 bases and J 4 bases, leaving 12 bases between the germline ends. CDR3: CASSPLQESETQYF. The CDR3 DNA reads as TGTGCCAGCTCACCTTTACAGGAGTCAGAGACCCAGTACTTC. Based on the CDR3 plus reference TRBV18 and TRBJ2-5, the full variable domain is NAGVMQNPRHLVRRRGQEARLRCSPMKGHSHVYWYRQLPEEGLKFMVYLQKENIIDESGMPKERFSAEFPKEGPSILRIQQVVRGDSAAYFCASSPLQESETQYFGPGTRLLVL.

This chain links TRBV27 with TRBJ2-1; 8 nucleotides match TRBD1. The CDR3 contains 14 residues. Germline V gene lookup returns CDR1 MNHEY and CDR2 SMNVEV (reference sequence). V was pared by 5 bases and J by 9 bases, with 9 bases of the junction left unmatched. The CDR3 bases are TGTGCCAGCAGTACCCGACAGGGGTCCCTTGAGCAGTTCTTC. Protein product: CASSTRQGSLEQFF.

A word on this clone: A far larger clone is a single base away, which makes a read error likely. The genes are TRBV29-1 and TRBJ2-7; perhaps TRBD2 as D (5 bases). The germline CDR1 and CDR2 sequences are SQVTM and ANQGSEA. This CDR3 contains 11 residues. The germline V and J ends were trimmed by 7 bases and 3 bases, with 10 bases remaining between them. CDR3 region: CSAREGYEQYF. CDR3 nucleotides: TGCAGCGCCCGTGAGGGCTACGAGCAGTACTTC.

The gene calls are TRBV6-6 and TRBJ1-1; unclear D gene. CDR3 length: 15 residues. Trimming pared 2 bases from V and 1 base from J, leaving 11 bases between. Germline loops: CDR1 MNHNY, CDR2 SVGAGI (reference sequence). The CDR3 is CASSYEAVSNTEAFF. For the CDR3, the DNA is TGTGCCAGCAGTTACGAGGCAGTTTCGAACACTGAAGCTTTCTTT.

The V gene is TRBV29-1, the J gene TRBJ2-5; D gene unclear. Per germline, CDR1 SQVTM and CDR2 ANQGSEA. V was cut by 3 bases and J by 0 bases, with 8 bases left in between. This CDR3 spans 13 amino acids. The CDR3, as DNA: TGCAGCGTTGAGATGGGGTACCAAGAGACCCAGTACTTC. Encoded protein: CSVEMGYQETQYF.

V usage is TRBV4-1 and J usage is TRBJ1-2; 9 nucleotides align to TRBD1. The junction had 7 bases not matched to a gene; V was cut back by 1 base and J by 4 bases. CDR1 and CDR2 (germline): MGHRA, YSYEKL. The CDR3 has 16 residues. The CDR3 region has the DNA TGCGCCAGCAGCCAAGCGGGACCGACAGGGGGCTATGGCTACACCTTC. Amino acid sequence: CASSQAGPTGGYGYTF.

In nucleotides, the CDR3 is TGTGCCAGCAGCTTAGATGCAGGGGCATACACCTTC. Its protein is CASSLDAGAYTF. The chain couples TRBV11-2 to TRBJ1-2; tentative D call: TRBD1 (6 bases). The CDR3 has 12 amino acids. CDR1 is SGHAT, CDR2 FQNNGV, per germline. Between the trimmed V and J ends, which lost 0 bases and 11 bases, there was a span of 10 bases.

For the CDR3, the DNA is TGTGCCAGCAGCTTAGGGGGGAACAATGAAAAACTGTTTTTT. This gives the protein CASSLGGNNEKLFF. The V gene is TRBV7-9, the J gene TRBJ1-4; maybe TRBD1 (5 bases). Germline-derived CDR1 and CDR2 are SEHNR and FQNEAQ (reference sequence). Trimming pared 1 base from V and 5 bases from J, leaving 8 bases between. This CDR3 is built from 14 residues.

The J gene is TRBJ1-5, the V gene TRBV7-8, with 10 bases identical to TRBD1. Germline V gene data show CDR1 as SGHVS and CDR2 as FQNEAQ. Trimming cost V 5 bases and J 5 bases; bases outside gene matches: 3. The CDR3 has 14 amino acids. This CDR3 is CASSLGQGDQPQHF. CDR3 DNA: TGTGCCAGCAGCCTAGGACAGGGGGATCAGCCCCAGCATTTT.

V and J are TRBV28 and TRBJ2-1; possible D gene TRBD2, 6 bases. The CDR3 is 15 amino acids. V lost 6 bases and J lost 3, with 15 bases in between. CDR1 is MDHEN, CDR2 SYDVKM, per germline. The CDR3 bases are TGTGCCAGCAGCCGGGGGAACCGCCGCTACAATGAGCAGTTCTTC. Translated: CASSRGNRRYNEQFF.